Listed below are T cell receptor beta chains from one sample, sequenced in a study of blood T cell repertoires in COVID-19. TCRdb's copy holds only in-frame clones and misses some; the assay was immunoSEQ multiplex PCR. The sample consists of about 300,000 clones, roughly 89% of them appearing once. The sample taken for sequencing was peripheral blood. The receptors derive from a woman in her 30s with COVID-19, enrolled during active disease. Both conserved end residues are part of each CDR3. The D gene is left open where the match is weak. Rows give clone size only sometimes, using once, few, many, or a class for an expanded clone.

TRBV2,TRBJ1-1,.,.,CASIREKNTEAFF,TGTGCCAGCATTAGAGAGAAGAACACTGAAGCTTTCTTT
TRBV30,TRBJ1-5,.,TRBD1,CAWSEQGQGVNSNQPQHF,TGTGCCTGGAGTGAACAAGGACAGGGGGTAAATAGCAATCAGCCCCAGCATTTT
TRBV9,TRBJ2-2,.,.,CASSGAQGLTGELFF,TGTGCCAGCAGCGGGGCACAGGGTTTAACCGGGGAGCTGTTTTTT
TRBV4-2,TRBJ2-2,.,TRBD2,CASSPLGLAGVSNTGELFF,TGTGCCAGCAGCCCGCTGGGACTAGCGGGGGTCTCGAACACCGGGGAGCTGTTTTTT
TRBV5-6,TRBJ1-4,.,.,CASSLVDRKPNEKLFF,TGTGCCAGCAGCTTGGTAGACAGGAAACCTAATGAAAAACTGTTTTTT
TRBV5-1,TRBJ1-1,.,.,CASSLGSIRGNTEAFF,TGCGCCAGCAGCTTGGGATCCATCAGGGGGAACACTGAAGCTTTCTTT
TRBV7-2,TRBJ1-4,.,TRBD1,CASSLEFDRGDNEKLFF,TGTGCCAGCAGCTTAGAGTTCGACAGGGGCGATAATGAAAAACTGTTTTTT
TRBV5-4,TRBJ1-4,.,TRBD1,CASSTQPGQTKATNEKLFF,TGTGCCAGCAGCACTCAACCGGGACAGACAAAAGCAACTAATGAAAAACTGTTTTTT
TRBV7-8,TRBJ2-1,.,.,CASSLGGGQFF,TGTGCCAGCAGCTTAGGAGGGGGGCAGTTCTTC
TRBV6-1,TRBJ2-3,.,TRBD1,CASSDGDRGRRTDTQYF,TGTGCCAGCAGTGATGGGGACAGGGGGCGCAGAACAGATACGCAGTATTTT
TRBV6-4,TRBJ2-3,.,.,CASSEGGSSLDTQYF,TGTGCCAGCAGTGAGGGGGGAAGTTCCTTAGATACGCAGTATTTT
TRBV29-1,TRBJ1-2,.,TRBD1,CSVEDPPGTGTPNYGYTF,TGCAGCGTTGAAGATCCCCCCGGGACAGGGACCCCTAACTATGGCTACACCTTC
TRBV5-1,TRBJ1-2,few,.,CASSSAGQNYGYTF,TGCGCCAGCAGCTCGGCCGGACAGAACTATGGCTACACCTTC
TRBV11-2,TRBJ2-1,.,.,CASSLDRGEQFF,TGTGCCAGCAGCTTAGACCGGGGTGAGCAGTTCTTC
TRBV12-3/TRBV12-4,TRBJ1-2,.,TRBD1,CAIRQGVDYGYTF,TGTGCCATACGACAGGGGGTAGACTATGGCTACACCTTC
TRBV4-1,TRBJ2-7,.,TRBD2,CASSLKRGGPLEQYF,TGCGCCAGCAGCCTTAAGCGGGGGGGCCCCCTCGAGCAGTACTTC
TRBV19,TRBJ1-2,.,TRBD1,CASSTGQGAYGYTF,TGTGCCAGTAGTACCGGACAGGGGGCCTATGGCTACACCTTC
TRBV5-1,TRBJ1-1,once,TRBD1,CASSVGQGNTEAFF,TGCGCCAGCAGCGTCGGACAGGGGAACACTGAAGCTTTCTTT